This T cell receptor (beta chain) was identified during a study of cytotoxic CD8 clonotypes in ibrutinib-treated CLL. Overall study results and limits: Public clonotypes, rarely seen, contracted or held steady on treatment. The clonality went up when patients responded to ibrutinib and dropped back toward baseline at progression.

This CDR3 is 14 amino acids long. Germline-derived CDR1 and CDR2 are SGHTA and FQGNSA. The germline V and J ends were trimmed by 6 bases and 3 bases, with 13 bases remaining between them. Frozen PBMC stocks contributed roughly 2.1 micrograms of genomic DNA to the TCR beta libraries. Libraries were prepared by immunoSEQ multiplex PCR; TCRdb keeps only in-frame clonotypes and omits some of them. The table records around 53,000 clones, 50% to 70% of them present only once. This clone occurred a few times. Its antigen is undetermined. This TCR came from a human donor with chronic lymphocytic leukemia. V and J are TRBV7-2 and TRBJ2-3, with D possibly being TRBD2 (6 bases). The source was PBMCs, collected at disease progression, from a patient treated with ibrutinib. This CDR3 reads CASRFTGGTDTQYF. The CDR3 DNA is TGTGCCAGCAGATTCACCGGGGGAACAGATACGCAGTATTTT.